These 24 T cell receptor beta chains share one sample of origin, sequenced in a study of PD-1 blockade in classical Hodgkin lymphoma. TCRdb's table, derived via immunoSEQ multiplex PCR, lists solely in-frame clones and lacks some. The sample shows approximately 65,000 clones, less than 95% of them seen only once. Time point described: cycle 4 day 1 (C4D1), after about 6 weeks of nivolumab. Every patient relapsed after autologous stem cell transplantation, and brentuximab vedotin exposure varied. The starting material was peripheral blood mononuclear cells (PBMCs), obtained before the fourth cycle of nivolumab. The receptor set was obtained from a human donor with classical Hodgkin lymphoma.

The sample holds one count of this clone. This chain connects TRBV4-2 to TRBJ2-2; maybe TRBD2 (5 bases). The germline gives CDR1 LGHNA, CDR2 YNFKEQ. V shed 6 bases and J shed 7 bases, with 12 bases lying between them. The CDR3 is 13 residues long. The chain's CDR3 is CASSREGNGELFF. Here the CDR3 DNA reads TGTGCCAGCAGTCGAGAGGGAAACGGGGAGCTGTTTTTT.

The V gene is TRBV19, the J gene TRBJ2-3; TRBD1 might be the D (6 bases). CDR1 LNHDA and CDR2 SQIVND come from the germline V gene (reference sequence). The CDR3 runs 13 residues. The ends were cut back, 8 bases at V and 6 bases at J, with 15 bases in the middle. Here the CDR3 DNA reads TGTGCCAGTGGGACACGGGCCGGTGATACGCAGTATTTT. It codes for CASGTRAGDTQYF.

The gene calls are TRBV11-2 and TRBJ1-1; the D is unclear. The V and J ends lost 5 bases and 4 bases respectively, with 17 bases between them. Germline V CDR1 and CDR2: SGHAT, FQNNGV. This CDR3 contains 15 residues. The CDR3 protein is CASSPRYPEATEAFF. The CDR3 DNA sequence: TGTGCCAGCAGCCCAAGGTACCCGGAGGCCACTGAAGCTTTCTTT.

The V gene is TRBV7-9, the J gene TRBJ2-1; no reliable D call. The CDR3 loop spans 13 amino acids. CDR1 is SEHNR and CDR2 is FQNEAQ in the germline V gene (reference sequence). Deletions cut 11 bases from V and 0 bases from J, with 11 bases between. CDR3 DNA sequence: TGTGCCTTAGACCCCTCCTCCTACAATGAGCAGTTCTTC. Translated: CALDPSSYNEQFF.

The chain carries TRBV19 and TRBJ2-7, with no clear D. V was cut by 7 bases and J by 1 base, with 8 bases left in between. CDR1 LNHDA and CDR2 SQIVND come from the germline V gene (reference sequence). The CDR3 spans 12 residues. For the CDR3, the DNA is TGTGCCAGTACTCTAGAATCCTACGAGCAGTACTTC. It specifies CASTLESYEQYF.

The chain has TRBV5-1 and TRBJ2-7; D gene uncertain. The CDR3 totals 15 residues. V lost 5 bases to trimming and J lost 2 bases, with 17 bases between them. Germline V gives CDR1 SGHRS, CDR2 YFSETQ. The CDR3 DNA is TGCGCCAGCAGGCTAGTTCCAGAAACCCCCTACGAGCAGTACTTC. Its translation: CASRLVPETPYEQYF.

The CDR3 DNA follows: TGTGCCAGCAGCTTAGCTGGGGACCTCTATGGCTACACCTTC. This sequence encodes CASSLAGDLYGYTF. J is TRBJ1-2 and V is TRBV11-2, with D possibly matching TRBD1 (5 bases). The CDR3 loop spans 14 amino acids. The V end was cut by 1 base, the J end by 4 bases, with 10 bases between. Germline V gene data show CDR1 as SGHAT and CDR2 as FQNNGV.

V is TRBV5-6 and J is TRBJ1-5, with D uncertain. Looked up from germline, CDR1 is SGHDT and CDR2 is YYEEEE. The V end was cut by 4 bases, the J end by 4 bases, with 9 bases between. The CDR3 covers 13 residues. The CDR3 sequence: CASSGSGNQPQHF. The CDR3, as DNA: TGTGCCAGCAGCGGAAGCGGTAATCAGCCCCAGCATTTT.

The rearrangement uses TRBV6-5 and TRBJ2-7; 8 bases line up with TRBD1. CDR3 length equals 15 residues. V lost 0 bases to trimming and J lost 2 bases; unmatched junction nucleotides: 3. The germline CDR1 and CDR2 sequences are MNHEY and SVGAGI. The CDR3 DNA reads TGTGCCAGCAGTTACTCCTGGACAGGGACCTACGAGCAGTACTTC. Residues: CASSYSWTGTYEQYF.

This clone has just one count. The V call is TRBV18, the J call TRBJ1-4; the D gene is possibly TRBD1 (6 bases). This CDR3 comprises 15 residues. CDR1 and CDR2 from the germline V gene are KGHSH and LQKENI. V was clipped by 3 bases and J by 6 bases, with 14 bases between them. The CDR3 spells CASSPKQGKDEKLFF. The CDR3 coding sequence is TGTGCCAGCTCACCGAAACAGGGAAAGGATGAAAAACTGTTTTTT.

The CDR3, as DNA: TGTGCCAGCACCTCGGAGGAGGGGAACATTCAGTACTTC. This gives the protein CASTSEEGNIQYF. This chain links TRBV6-6 with TRBJ2-4, with D possibly TRBD2 on 6 matching bases. CDR3 length equals 13 residues. Germline V gene lookup returns CDR1 MNHNY and CDR2 SVGAGI (reference sequence). V was trimmed by 7 bases and J by 7 bases, leaving 14 bases between them.

The chain is built from TRBV9 and TRBJ2-5; 9 positions agree with TRBD2. The CDR3 totals 15 residues. V was pared by 4 bases and J by 3 bases, with 7 bases of the junction left unmatched. Germline CDR1 and CDR2: SGDLS and YYNGEE. CDR3 in DNA: TGTGCCAGCAGCCACAATAGCGGGGGTGAAGAGACCCAGTACTTC. This codes for CASSHNSGGEETQYF.

The chain couples TRBV7-6 to TRBJ1-6; D gene unclear. This CDR3 has 17 residues. The V gene lost 3 bases and the J gene lost 0 bases, with 12 bases spanning the gap. Germline V gene lookup returns CDR1 SGHVS and CDR2 FNYEAQ. The CDR3 reads CASSFSTPSSYNSPLHF. CDR3 DNA sequence: TGTGCCAGCAGCTTTAGTACACCCAGCTCCTATAATTCACCCCTCCACTTT.

This chain connects TRBV6-1 to TRBJ2-2, with TRBD1 matching 9 bases. The germline CDR1 and CDR2 sequences are MNHNS and SASEGT. The CDR3 consists of 15 residues. V shed 7 bases, J shed 3 bases, and the junction held 6 bases outside the gene matches. The CDR3 DNA reads TGTGCCAGCACCCAGCGGGACAGGGACACCGGGGAGCTGTTTTTT. Translation gives CASTQRDRDTGELFF.

The rearrangement joins TRBV18 to TRBJ2-5, with D hard to call. The CDR3 is 14 amino acids. Per germline, CDR1 KGHSH and CDR2 LQKENI. Trimming cost V 1 base and J 3 bases, with 9 bases left between them. The CDR3 DNA reads TGTGCCAGCTCACCACGAAGTGTAGAAGAGACCCAGTACTTC. Amino acid sequence: CASSPRSVEETQYF.

The chain employs TRBV19 and TRBJ1-5; D gene uncertain. The CDR3 extends over 16 amino acids. Germline lookup yields CDR1 LNHDA and CDR2 SQIVND (reference sequence). Trimming cost V 3 bases and J 6 bases, with 18 bases left between them. CDR3 coding DNA: TGTGCCAGTAGTATCCGTAGCGAGGGCGTGGGTCAGCCCCAGCATTTT. As protein: CASSIRSEGVGQPQHF. The variable domain in full, completed from reference TRBV19 and TRBJ1-5, reads DGGITQSPKYLFRKEGQNVTLSCEQNLNHDAMYWYRQDPGQGLRLIYYSQIVNDFQKGDIAEGYSVSREKKESFPLTVTSAQKNPTAFYLCASSIRSEGVGQPQHFGDGTRLSIL.

The chain joins TRBV19 to TRBJ1-6; 9 positions match TRBD1. Unmatched junction bases numbered 8, after V lost 9 bases and J lost 8 bases. The CDR3 runs 14 residues. Per germline, CDR1 LNHDA and CDR2 SQIVND (reference sequence). The CDR3 protein is CASTTGTGYSPLHF. CDR3 DNA: TGTGCCAGCACAACCGGGACAGGGTATTCACCCCTCCACTTT.

V usage is TRBV5-1 and J usage is TRBJ2-1; D is unresolved. The CDR3 covers 16 residues. Germline V lookup: CDR1 SGHRS, CDR2 YFSETQ. The V and J ends lost 4 bases and 0 bases respectively, with 14 bases between them. CDR3 DNA: TGCGCCAGCAGCGTGAGGACGGTGAGCTCCTACAATGAGCAGTTCTTC. Amino acid sequence: CASSVRTVSSYNEQFF. Full variable domain (remainder filled in from reference TRBV5-1 and TRBJ2-1): KAGVTQTPRYLIKTRGQQVTLSCSPISGHRSVSWYQQTPGQGLQFLFEYFSETQRNKGNFPGRFSGRQFSNSRSEMNVSTLELGDSALYLCASSVRTVSSYNEQFFGPGTRLTVL.

V and J are TRBV19 and TRBJ1-5, with D tentatively TRBD1 (5 bases). From germline, CDR1 is LNHDA and CDR2 SQIVND (reference sequence). V lost 6 bases and J 3 bases, leaving 9 bases between the germline ends. This CDR3 region has 13 residues. CDR3 sequence: CASSLGDNQPQHF. CDR3 nucleotide sequence: TGTGCCAGTAGCCTAGGGGACAATCAGCCCCAGCATTTT.

The rearrangement uses TRBV27 and TRBJ1-4, with D possibly TRBD1 on 6 matching bases. CDR1 and CDR2 from the germline V gene are MNHEY and SMNVEV (reference sequence). CDR3 size: 15 residues. The ends were cut back, 8 bases at V and 1 base at J, with 14 bases in the middle. The chain's CDR3 is CASGPLQGTNEKLFF. CDR3 coding DNA: TGTGCCAGCGGCCCCTTACAGGGAACTAATGAAAAACTGTTTTTT.

The J gene is TRBJ1-3, the V gene TRBV6-6; D is unresolved. With 7 bases removed from V and 1 base from J, the gap between germline ends came to 8 bases. From germline, CDR1 is MNHNY and CDR2 SVGAGI (reference sequence). The CDR3 has 13 amino acids. The CDR3 region is CASTGPSGNTIYF. The CDR3 DNA reads as TGTGCCAGCACCGGACCGTCTGGAAACACCATATATTTT.

CDR3 nucleotides: TGTGCCTGGAGTGTAGCTGGGGCGGGCTATGGCTACACCTTC. It translates to CAWSVAGAGYGYTF. This chain connects TRBV30 to TRBJ1-2, with a possible D match to TRBD1 (5 bases). V was clipped by 0 bases and J by 4 bases, with 12 bases between them. CDR1 GTSNPN and CDR2 SVGIG come from the germline V gene (reference sequence). The CDR3 has 14 residues.

This clone was recorded once. V is TRBV14 and J is TRBJ1-1; D uncertain. Trimming removed 0 bases from V and 4 bases from J, with 18 bases in between. This CDR3 contains 17 residues. Germline V lookup: CDR1 SGHDN, CDR2 FVKESK. The CDR3, as DNA: TGTGCCAGCAGCCAAGAGTGGGTAGGGATGGAAGGCACTGAAGCTTTCTTT. Protein product: CASSQEWVGMEGTEAFF.

The chain couples TRBV5-1 to TRBJ1-1, with TRBD1 identical over 7 bases. J lost 2 bases, V lost 2 bases, and 6 bases had no gene match. Looked up from germline, CDR1 is SGHRS and CDR2 is YFSETQ. This CDR3 region has 15 residues. The DNA of the CDR3 is TGCGCCAGCAGCTTAAGACCAGGGGGTAACACTGAAGCTTTCTTT. Encoded protein: CASSLRPGGNTEAFF.